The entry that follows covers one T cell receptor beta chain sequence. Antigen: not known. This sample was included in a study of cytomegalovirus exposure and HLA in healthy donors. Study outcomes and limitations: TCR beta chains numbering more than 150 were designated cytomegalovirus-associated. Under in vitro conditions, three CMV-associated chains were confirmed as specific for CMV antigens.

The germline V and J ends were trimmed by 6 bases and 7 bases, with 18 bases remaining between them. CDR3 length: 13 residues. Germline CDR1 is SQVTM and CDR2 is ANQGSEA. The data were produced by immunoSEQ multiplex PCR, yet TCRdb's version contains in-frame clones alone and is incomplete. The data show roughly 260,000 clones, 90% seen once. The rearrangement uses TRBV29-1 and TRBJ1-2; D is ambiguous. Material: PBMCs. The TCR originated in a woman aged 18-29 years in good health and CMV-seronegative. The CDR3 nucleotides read TGCAGCGTGTTAAGTCCCCTCGGGGTTGGCTACACCTTC. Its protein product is CSVLSPLGVGYTF.